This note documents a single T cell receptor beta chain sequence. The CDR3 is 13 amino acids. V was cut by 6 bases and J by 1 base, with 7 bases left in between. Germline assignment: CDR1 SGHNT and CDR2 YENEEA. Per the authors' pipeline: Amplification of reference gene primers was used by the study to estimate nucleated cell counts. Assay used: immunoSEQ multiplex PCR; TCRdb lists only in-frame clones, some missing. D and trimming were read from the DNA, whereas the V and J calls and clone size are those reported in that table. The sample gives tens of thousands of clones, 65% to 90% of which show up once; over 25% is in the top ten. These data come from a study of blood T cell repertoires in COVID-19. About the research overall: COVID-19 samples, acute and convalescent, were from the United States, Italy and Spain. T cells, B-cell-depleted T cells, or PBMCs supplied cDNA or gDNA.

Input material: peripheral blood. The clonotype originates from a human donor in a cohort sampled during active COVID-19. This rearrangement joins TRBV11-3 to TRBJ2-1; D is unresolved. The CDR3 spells CASSSGSYNEQFF. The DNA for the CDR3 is TGTGCCAGCAGTTCCGGTTCCTACAATGAGCAGTTCTTC.